This passage covers 23 T cell receptor beta chains from one sample sequenced in a study of blood T cell repertoires in COVID-19. Only in-frame clones appear in the TCRdb table, and some are missing; sequencing was by immunoSEQ multiplex PCR. Here the sample spans roughly 49,000 clones, over 80% being singletons. Material: peripheral blood. The receptors stem from a man aged 35 to 55 with acute or convalescent COVID-19.

The chain couples TRBV25-1 to TRBJ1-1; possible D gene TRBD1, 5 bases. Germline V gives CDR1 MGHDK, CDR2 SYGVNS. The CDR3 has 14 amino acids. The V end lost 4 bases, the J end lost 2 bases, and 11 bases lay between the germline ends. For the CDR3, the DNA is TGTGCCAGCAGTGGGATCACAGGTAACACTGAAGCTTTCTTT. This translates into CASSGITGNTEAFF.

This clone showed up just once. The chain uses TRBV5-1 and TRBJ1-2; 9 nucleotides line up with TRBD1. Losses at the gene ends were 0 bases for V and 6 bases for J; bases not matched to a gene: 6. CDR3 length equals 15 residues. The V gene's germline CDR1 is SGHRS and CDR2 YFSETQ. In DNA form, the CDR3 reads TGCGCCAGCAGCTTGGGCTTGACAGGGGGACATGGCTACACCTTC. Amino acids: CASSLGLTGGHGYTF.

This clone was counted only a few times. The rearrangement uses TRBV20-1 and TRBJ1-2, with D possibly being TRBD1 (6 bases). Germline V CDR1 and CDR2: DFQATT, SNEGSKA (reference sequence). The CDR3 spans 11 residues. Trimming pared 6 bases from V and 8 bases from J, leaving 13 bases between. This CDR3 is CSAQTGYGYTF. The CDR3 nucleotides are TGCAGTGCCCAAACAGGGTACGGCTACACCTTC.

The V gene is TRBV5-5, the J gene TRBJ1-6; 10 nucleotides agree with TRBD1. With 3 bases clipped from V and 1 base from J, the junction kept 10 bases outside the gene matches. There are 19 residues in the CDR3. Germline loops: CDR1 SGHKS, CDR2 YYEKEE (reference sequence). CDR3 amino acids: CASSSPGQGLISYNSPLHF. In DNA form, the CDR3 reads TGTGCCAGCAGCTCGCCGGGACAGGGGTTGATATCCTATAATTCACCCCTCCACTTT.

CDR3 loop: CASSYYAGVEQYV. CDR3 sequence (DNA): TGTGCCAGCAGTTACTATGCGGGGGTCGAGCAGTACGTC. The rearrangement links TRBV6-5 to TRBJ2-7; 7 bases align to TRBD2. Per germline, CDR1 MNHEY and CDR2 SVGAGI. The CDR3 contains 13 residues. The J segment lost 6 bases and the V segment lost 1 base, leaving 3 bases of the junction unmatched.

Only one count was recorded for this clone. This chain joins TRBV2 and TRBJ2-3; TRBD1 matches at 7 bases. The CDR3 extends over 15 amino acids. J was trimmed by 5 bases and V by 7 bases; bases with no gene match: 12. CDR1 SNHLY and CDR2 FYNNEI come from the germline V gene. The CDR3 coding sequence is TGTGCCAGCATTTTTGAGGCAGGGGGAATAGATACGCAGTATTTT. Translating gives CASIFEAGGIDTQYF.

The chain is built from TRBV28 and TRBJ2-7; TRBD2 agrees at 12 bases. With V trimmed by 6 bases and J by 1 base, 1 base remained unmatched. Germline V gene lookup returns CDR1 MDHEN and CDR2 SYDVKM. The CDR3 loop spans 14 amino acids. The CDR3 reads CASRTSGSSYEQYF. CDR3 DNA: TGTGCCAGCAGGACTAGCGGGAGTTCCTACGAGCAGTACTTC.

This clone appeared a few times. This sequence joins TRBV6-5 and TRBJ2-7; maybe TRBD2 (6 bases). The CDR3 totals 15 residues. Trimming left V 8 bases short and J 5 bases short, with 22 bases between. CDR1 and CDR2 from the germline V gene are MNHEY and SVGAGI. The DNA of the CDR3 is TGTGCCAGCTTCACGATGGGGCGGGGTTCGAACGAGCAGTACTTC. Its protein product is CASFTMGRGSNEQYF.

The chain combines TRBV30 with TRBJ2-2; 12 nucleotides match TRBD2. CDR1 is GTSNPN, CDR2 SVGIG, per germline (reference sequence). The CDR3 sequence is 16 residues long. Trimming cost V 2 bases and J 4 bases; bases outside gene matches: 5. CDR3 loop: CAWSRLAGVSTGELFF. DNA for the CDR3: TGTGCCTGGAGTCGACTAGCGGGAGTTTCCACCGGGGAGCTGTTTTTT.

CDR3: CAIRTGSTDTQYF. CDR3 bases: TGTGCCATCAGGACTGGGAGCACAGATACGCAGTATTTT. The chain combines TRBV10-3 with TRBJ2-3; D uncertain. Germline lookup yields CDR1 ENHRY and CDR2 SYGVKD. Trimming took off 6 bases at V and 0 bases at J, with 7 bases between the two ends. The CDR3 is made up of 13 amino acids.

The CDR3 nucleotides read TGTGCCAGCAGCGTAGGGCTGCTGGGCAACACCGGGGAGCTGTTTTTT. It codes for CASSVGLLGNTGELFF. The rearrangement joins TRBV9 to TRBJ2-2, with no clear D. The CDR3 totals 16 residues. Deletions cut 0 bases from V and 2 bases from J, with 11 bases between. CDR1 is SGDLS, CDR2 YYNGEE, per germline.

The chain is built from TRBV5-1 and TRBJ2-5; 7 nucleotides match TRBD1. Trimming removed 0 bases from V and 3 bases from J; junction bases left unmatched: 17. This CDR3 comprises 19 residues. The germline V gene encodes CDR1 SGHRS and CDR2 YFSETQ. CDR3 protein: CASSLVRGLNIGDEETQYF. The DNA of the CDR3 is TGCGCCAGCAGCTTGGTGAGGGGGCTTAACATCGGGGATGAAGAGACCCAGTACTTC. Using reference TRBV5-1 and TRBJ2-5 for the parts outside the CDR3, the full variable domain is KAGVTQTPRYLIKTRGQQVTLSCSPISGHRSVSWYQQTPGQGLQFLFEYFSETQRNKGNFPGRFSGRQFSNSRSEMNVSTLELGDSALYLCASSLVRGLNIGDEETQYFGPGTRLLVL.

The rearrangement uses TRBV18 and TRBJ2-7; tentative D call: TRBD1 (6 bases). V lost 3 bases and J lost 4, with 10 bases in between. The CDR3 covers 13 residues. In germline, CDR1 is KGHSH, CDR2 LQKENI. The CDR3 DNA reads as TGTGCCAGCTCACCCTGGGACATTTACGAGCAGTACTTC. Translating gives CASSPWDIYEQYF.

The chain couples TRBV19 to TRBJ1-1; 7 bases are shared with TRBD1. The CDR3 is made up of 14 amino acids. After removal of 4 bases from V and 1 base from J, the junction contained 3 bases not matched to a gene. CDR1 is LNHDA, CDR2 SQIVND, per germline (reference sequence). The CDR3 nucleotides are TGTGCCAGTAGTACGGGACAGAGGAACACTGAAGCTTTCTTT. Its protein is CASSTGQRNTEAFF.

Only one count was recorded for this clone. This rearrangement joins TRBV12-3 or TRBV12-4 to TRBJ1-1; tentative D call: TRBD1 (6 bases). The CDR3 is 12 amino acids. Trimming removed 2 bases at V and 11 bases at J, with 12 bases between. The CDR3 bases are TGTGCCAGCAGTTTATTACAGGGCGAGGCTTTCTTT. This sequence encodes CASSLLQGEAFF.

The chain has TRBV30 and TRBJ1-6; possible D gene TRBD1, 5 bases. The CDR3 spans 14 residues. V dropped 1 base and J dropped 6 bases, with 10 bases sitting between them. Germline loops: CDR1 GTSNPN, CDR2 SVGIG (reference sequence). The CDR3 DNA reads TGTGCCTGGAGTGCCGACAGCGCTAATTCACCCCTCCACTTT. This gives the protein CAWSADSANSPLHF.

The chain carries TRBV3-1 (or the pseudogene TRBV3-2) and TRBJ1-4, with 7 positions matching TRBD1. Germline values: CDR1 LGHDT, CDR2 YNNKEL (reference sequence). V lost 7 bases to trimming and J lost 7 bases; unmatched junction nucleotides: 12. The CDR3 totals 15 residues. Here the CDR3 reads CASNDGTAFFEKLFF. The CDR3 nucleotides read TGTGCCAGCAACGATGGGACAGCTTTTTTTGAAAAACTGTTTTTT.

This clone was seen once. The rearrangement links TRBV4-1 to TRBJ2-7; 9 nucleotides agree with TRBD2. Germline loops: CDR1 MGHRA, CDR2 YSYEKL. The V and J ends lost 1 base and 1 base, in that order; junction bases with no gene match: 5. The CDR3 spans 16 residues. In DNA form, the CDR3 reads TGCGCCAGCAGCCAAGGAGGCGGGAGGGCTTCCTACGAGCAGTACTTC. Its translation: CASSQGGGRASYEQYF.

The rearrangement links TRBV24-1 to TRBJ2-2, with 9 nucleotides matching TRBD1. J was trimmed by 3 bases and V by 5 bases; bases with no gene match: 3. Germline-derived CDR1 and CDR2 are KGHDR and SFDVKD. The CDR3 spans 15 residues. CDR3 protein: CATSGWTGDTGELFF. DNA for the CDR3: TGTGCCACCAGTGGGTGGACAGGGGACACCGGGGAGCTGTTTTTT.

This chain links TRBV7-9 with TRBJ2-1; TRBD1 matches 8 bases. Germline V gene data show CDR1 as SEHNR and CDR2 as FQNEAQ (reference sequence). The CDR3 totals 16 residues. V was pared by 5 bases and J by 7 bases, with 13 bases of the junction left unmatched. CDR3 region: CASSPDGQGAGNEQFF. CDR3 bases: TGTGCCAGCAGCCCAGACGGGCAGGGGGCAGGGAATGAGCAGTTCTTC.

The chain joins TRBV5-6 to TRBJ2-1, with no clear D. Deletions cut 1 base from V and 4 bases from J, with 12 bases between. Germline V gene data show CDR1 as SGHDT and CDR2 as YYEEEE. The CDR3 has 15 residues. Here the CDR3 reads CASSLRRSAYNEQFF. CDR3 nucleotides: TGTGCCAGCAGCTTGAGGCGGTCAGCTTACAATGAGCAGTTCTTC.

The V gene is TRBV2, the J gene TRBJ2-7; TRBD2 is a possible D gene (5 bases). Trimming shortened V by 5 bases and J by 2 bases, and 13 bases separated the two germline ends. The CDR3 loop spans 14 amino acids. CDR1 and CDR2 from the germline V gene are SNHLY and FYNNEI. This CDR3 reads CASSFNHGTYEQYF. The CDR3 DNA follows: TGTGCCAGCAGTTTTAACCACGGGACCTACGAGCAGTACTTC.

The J gene is TRBJ2-5, the V gene TRBV24-1; 7 positions match TRBD1. V lost 0 bases and J lost 5; bases outside the gene matches: 2. Per the germline V gene, CDR1 is KGHDR and CDR2 is SFDVKD. The CDR3 runs 14 residues. The chain's CDR3 is CATSDLSRGETQYF. The CDR3 DNA follows: TGTGCCACCAGTGATTTGAGCAGGGGGGAGACCCAGTACTTC.